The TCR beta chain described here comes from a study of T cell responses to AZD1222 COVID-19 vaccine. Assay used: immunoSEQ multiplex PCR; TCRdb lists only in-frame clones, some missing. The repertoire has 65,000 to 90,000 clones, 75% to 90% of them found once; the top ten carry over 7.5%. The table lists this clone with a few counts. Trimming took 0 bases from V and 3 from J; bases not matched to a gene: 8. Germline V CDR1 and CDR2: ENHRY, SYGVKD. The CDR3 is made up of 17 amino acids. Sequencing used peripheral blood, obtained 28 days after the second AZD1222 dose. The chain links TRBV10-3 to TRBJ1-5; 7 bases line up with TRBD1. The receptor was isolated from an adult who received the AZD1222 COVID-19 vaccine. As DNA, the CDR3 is TGTGCCATCAGTGAGTCGAGAGGGGGCTTGGACAATCAGCCCCAGCATTTT. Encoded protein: CAISESRGGLDNQPQHF.